The clone carrying this T cell receptor (beta chain) was recorded a few times. The record originates from a study of T cells after yellow fever vaccination. The TCR cDNA carried a universal primer site and UMIs from 5'RACE template switching. TCRdb re-called the 5' RACE reads through MiXCR, storing one row per CDR3 protein. The sample contains about 340,000 distinct CDR3 sequences, 3.5% to 4.5% of which appear only once. CDR3 length: 19 residues. Germline assignment: CDR1 LNHDA and CDR2 SQIVND (reference sequence). V lost 9 bases and J 0 bases, leaving 24 bases between the germline ends. This clonotype originated in a man aged 18 to 35 who received the YFV17D yellow fever vaccine. The specimen was PBMCs, collected 5 days after the yellow fever booster vaccination. The chain carries TRBV19 and TRBJ2-6; D may be TRBD1 (5 bases). CDR3 nucleotide sequence: TGTGCCAGCCAATTCAGGGCTGCTTCCGAAGTCTCTGGGGCCAACGTCCTGACTTTC. It translates to CASQFRAASEVSGANVLTF. The whole variable domain, filled in from reference TRBV19 and TRBJ2-6, reads DGGITQSPKYLFRKEGQNVTLSCEQNLNHDAMYWYRQDPGQGLRLIYYSQIVNDFQKGDIAEGYSVSREKKESFPLTVTSAQKNPTAFYLCASQFRAASEVSGANVLTFGAGSRLTVL.